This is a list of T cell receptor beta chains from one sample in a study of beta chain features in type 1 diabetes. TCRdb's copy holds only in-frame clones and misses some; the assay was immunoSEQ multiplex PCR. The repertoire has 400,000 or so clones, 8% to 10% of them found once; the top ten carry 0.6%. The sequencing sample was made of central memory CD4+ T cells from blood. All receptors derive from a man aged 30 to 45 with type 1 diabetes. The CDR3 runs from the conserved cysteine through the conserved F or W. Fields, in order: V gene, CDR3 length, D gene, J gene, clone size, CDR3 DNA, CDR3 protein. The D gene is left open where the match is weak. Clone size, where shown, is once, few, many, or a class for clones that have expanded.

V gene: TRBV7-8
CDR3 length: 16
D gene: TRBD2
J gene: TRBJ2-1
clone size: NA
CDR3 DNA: TGTGCCAGCAGCACTAGCGGCATGAGCTCCTACAATGAGCAGTTCTTC
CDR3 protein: CASSTSGMSSYNEQFF

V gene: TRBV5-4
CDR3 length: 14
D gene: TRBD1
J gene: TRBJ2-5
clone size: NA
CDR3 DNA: TGTGCCAGCAGTTCGGGACAGGGACGGGAGACCCAGTACTTC
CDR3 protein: CASSSGQGRETQYF

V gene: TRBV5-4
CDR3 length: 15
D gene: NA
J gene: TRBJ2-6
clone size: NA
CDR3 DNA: TGTGCCAGCAGCGTTGGGACGGCTGGGGCCAACGTCCTGACTTTC
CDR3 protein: CASSVGTAGANVLTF

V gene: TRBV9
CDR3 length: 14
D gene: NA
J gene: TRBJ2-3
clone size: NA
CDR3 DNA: TGTGCCAGCAGCGACTCCCCCTATTCAGATACGCAGTATTTT
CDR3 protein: CASSDSPYSDTQYF

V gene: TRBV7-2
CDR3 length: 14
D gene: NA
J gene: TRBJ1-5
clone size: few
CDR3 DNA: TGTGCCAGCAGCTTGCGGATCTTGAGACAGCCCCAGCATTTT
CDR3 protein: CASSLRILRQPQHF

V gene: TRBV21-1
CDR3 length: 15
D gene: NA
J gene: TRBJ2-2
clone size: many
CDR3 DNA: TGTGCCAGAGCACTGGGGCAGGAGAACACCGGGGAGCTGTTTTTT
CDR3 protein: CARALGQENTGELFF

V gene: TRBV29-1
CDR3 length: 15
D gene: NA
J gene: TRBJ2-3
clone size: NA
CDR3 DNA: TGCAGCGTTGGCGTCCCGGACACCTTCACAGATACGCAGTATTTT
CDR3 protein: CSVGVPDTFTDTQYF

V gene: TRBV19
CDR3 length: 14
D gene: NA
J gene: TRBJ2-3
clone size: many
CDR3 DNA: TGTGCCAGTAGTATAGACGGGAGCACAGATACGCAGTATTTT
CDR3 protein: CASSIDGSTDTQYF

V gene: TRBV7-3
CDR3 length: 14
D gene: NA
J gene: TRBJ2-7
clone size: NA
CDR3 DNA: TGTGCCAGCAGCTTAAGATCTGGGCGGGAAGAGCAGTACTTC
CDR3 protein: CASSLRSGREEQYF

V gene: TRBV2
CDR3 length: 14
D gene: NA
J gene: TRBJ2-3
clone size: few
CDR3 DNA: TGTGCCTTTGGACTCGTGGCCCTAGGGGGAGCGCAGTATTTT
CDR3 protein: CAFGLVALGGAQYF

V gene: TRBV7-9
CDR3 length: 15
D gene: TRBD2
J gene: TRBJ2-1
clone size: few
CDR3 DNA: TGTGCCAGCAGCTTGAGACTAGCGGGATACAATGAGCAGTTCTTC
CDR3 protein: CASSLRLAGYNEQFF

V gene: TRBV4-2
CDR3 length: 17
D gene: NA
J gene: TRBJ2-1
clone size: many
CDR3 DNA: TGTGCCAGCAGCCAAGAGATTGGGATAGGTGCGGGATGGAAGCAGTTCTTC
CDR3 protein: CASSQEIGIGAGWKQFF

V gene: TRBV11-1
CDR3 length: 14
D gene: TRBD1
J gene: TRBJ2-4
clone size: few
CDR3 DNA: TGTGCCAGCAGCTTATTGACAGGGAAAAACATTCAGTACTTC
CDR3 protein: CASSLLTGKNIQYF

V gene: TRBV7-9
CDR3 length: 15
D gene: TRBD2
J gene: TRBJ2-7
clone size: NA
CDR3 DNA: TGTGCCAGCACCGAGGGGAGCGGGGTAGCCTACGAGCAGTACTTC
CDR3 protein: CASTEGSGVAYEQYF

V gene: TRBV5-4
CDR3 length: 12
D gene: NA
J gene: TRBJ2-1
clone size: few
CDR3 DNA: TGTGCCAGCAGCTTGGATCAAAATGAGCAGTTCTTC
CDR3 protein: CASSLDQNEQFF

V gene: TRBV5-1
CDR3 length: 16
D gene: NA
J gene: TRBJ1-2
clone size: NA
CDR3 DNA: TGCGCCAGCAGCCGCCAAGGGGACGGCGCTAACTATGGCTACACCTTC
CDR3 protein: CASSRQGDGANYGYTF

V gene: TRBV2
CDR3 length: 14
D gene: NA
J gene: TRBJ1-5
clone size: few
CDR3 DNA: TGTGCCAGCAGGTATATGGGGGGCAATCAGCCCCAGCATTTT
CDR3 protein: CASRYMGGNQPQHF

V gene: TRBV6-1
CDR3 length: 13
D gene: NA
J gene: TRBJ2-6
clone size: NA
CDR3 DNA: TGTGCCAGCCAGGCCTCTGGGGCCAACGTCCTGACTTTC
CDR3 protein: CASQASGANVLTF

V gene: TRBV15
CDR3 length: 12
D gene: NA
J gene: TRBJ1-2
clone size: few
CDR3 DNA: TGTGCCACCTCAGGGGCGGGCTATGGCTACACCTTC
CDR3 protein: CATSGAGYGYTF

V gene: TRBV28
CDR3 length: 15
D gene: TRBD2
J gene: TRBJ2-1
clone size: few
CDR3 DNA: TGTGCCAGCAGTTTTTCTTCGGGACTAGCGAAGGAGCAGTTCTTC
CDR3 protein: CASSFSSGLAKEQFF

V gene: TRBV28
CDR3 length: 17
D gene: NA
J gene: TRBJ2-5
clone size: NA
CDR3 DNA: TGTGCCAGCAGTTCCACTATTTCCCCAGGCAGAGGAGAGACCCAGTACTTC
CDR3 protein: CASSSTISPGRGETQYF

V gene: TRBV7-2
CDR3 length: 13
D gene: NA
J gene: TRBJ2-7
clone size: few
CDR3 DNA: TGTGCCAGCAGCCGGGACTCTCCCTACGAGCAGTACTTC
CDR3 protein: CASSRDSPYEQYF

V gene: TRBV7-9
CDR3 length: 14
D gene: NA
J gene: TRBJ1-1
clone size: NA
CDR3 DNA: TGTGCCAGCAGCTTAGCAAGTCAGGCCACTGAAGCTTTCTTT
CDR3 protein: CASSLASQATEAFF

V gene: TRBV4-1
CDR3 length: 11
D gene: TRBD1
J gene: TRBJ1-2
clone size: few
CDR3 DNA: TGCGCCAGCAGAGACAGGGGCCCCCACACCTTC
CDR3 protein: CASRDRGPHTF

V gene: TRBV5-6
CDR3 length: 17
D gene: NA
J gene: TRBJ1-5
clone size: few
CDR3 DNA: TGTGCCAGCAGCTTGTCAGGGGCACGCGGTAGCAATCAGCCCCAGCATTTT
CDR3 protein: CASSLSGARGSNQPQHF

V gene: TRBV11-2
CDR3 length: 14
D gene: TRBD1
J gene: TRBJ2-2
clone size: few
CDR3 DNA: TGTGCCAGCAGCTTGGACAGGGAGTCGAGGGAGCTGTTTTTT
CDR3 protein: CASSLDRESRELFF

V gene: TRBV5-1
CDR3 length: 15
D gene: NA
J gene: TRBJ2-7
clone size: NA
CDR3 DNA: TGCGCCAGCAGCCGTGGAGAGGGGAGGTTCGGGGAGCAGTACTTC
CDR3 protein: CASSRGEGRFGEQYF

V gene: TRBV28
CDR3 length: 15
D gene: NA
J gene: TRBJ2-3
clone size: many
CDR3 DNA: TGTGCCAGCAGACTCCCTCAGGGCGGCACAAATACGCAGTATTTT
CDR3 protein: CASRLPQGGTNTQYF

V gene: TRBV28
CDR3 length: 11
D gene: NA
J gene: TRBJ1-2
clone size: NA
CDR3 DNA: TGTGCCAGCAGTGACCCCGGAGGCTACACCTTC
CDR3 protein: CASSDPGGYTF

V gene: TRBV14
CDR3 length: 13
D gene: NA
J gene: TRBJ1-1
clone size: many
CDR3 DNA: TGTGCCAGCAGCCAAGATGTATGGGGGCATGCTTTCTTT
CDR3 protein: CASSQDVWGHAFF

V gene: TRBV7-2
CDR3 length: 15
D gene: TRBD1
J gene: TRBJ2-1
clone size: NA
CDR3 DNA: TGTGCCAGCAGCCCCCCGGGACAGGTATACAATGAGCAGTTCTTC
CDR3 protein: CASSPPGQVYNEQFF

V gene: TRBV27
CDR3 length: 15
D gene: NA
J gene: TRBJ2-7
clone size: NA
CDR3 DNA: TGTGCCAGCTCTATGAGGGGGTTCCATGGGTACGAGCAGTACTTC
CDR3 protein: CASSMRGFHGYEQYF

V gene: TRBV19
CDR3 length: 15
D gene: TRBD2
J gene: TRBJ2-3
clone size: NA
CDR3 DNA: TGTGCCAGTAGTCCGACTAGCGGGGGCACAGATACGCAGTATTTT
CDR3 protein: CASSPTSGGTDTQYF

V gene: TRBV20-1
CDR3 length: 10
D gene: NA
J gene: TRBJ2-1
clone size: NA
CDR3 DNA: TGCAGTGCTAGAGGCGGGGAGCAGTTCTTC
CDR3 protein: CSARGGEQFF

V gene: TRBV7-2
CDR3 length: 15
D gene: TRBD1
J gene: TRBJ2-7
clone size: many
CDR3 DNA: TGTGCCAGCAGCGTGACCGGGACAGGGGTTTCCGAGCAGTACTTC
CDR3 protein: CASSVTGTGVSEQYF

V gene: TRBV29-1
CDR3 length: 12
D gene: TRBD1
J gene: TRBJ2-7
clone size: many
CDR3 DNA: TGCAGCACAGGACAGGGGGCCTACGAGCAGTACTTC
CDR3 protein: CSTGQGAYEQYF

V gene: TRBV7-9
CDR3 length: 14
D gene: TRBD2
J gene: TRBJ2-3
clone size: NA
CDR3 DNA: TGTGCCAGCAGCTTACTAGCGGTTACAGATACGCAGTATTTT
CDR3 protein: CASSLLAVTDTQYF

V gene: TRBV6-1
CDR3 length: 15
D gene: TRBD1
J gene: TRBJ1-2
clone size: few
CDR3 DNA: TGTGCCAGCAGTGAAGTCACAGGGGACACTATTGGCTACACCTTC
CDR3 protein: CASSEVTGDTIGYTF

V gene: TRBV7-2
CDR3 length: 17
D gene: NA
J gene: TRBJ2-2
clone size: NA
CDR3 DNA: TGTGCCAGCAGCTTAGGATATACTGGGGCGTATGCCGGGGAGCTGTTTTTT
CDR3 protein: CASSLGYTGAYAGELFF

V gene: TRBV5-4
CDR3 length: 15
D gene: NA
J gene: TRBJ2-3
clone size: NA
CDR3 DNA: TGTGCCAGCAGCTTGGGTCTAGGGGGGACAGATACGCAGTATTTT
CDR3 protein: CASSLGLGGTDTQYF

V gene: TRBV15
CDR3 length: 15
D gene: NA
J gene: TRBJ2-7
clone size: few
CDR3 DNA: TGTGCCACCAGCAGAGATCCCGGACTGTCCTACGAGCAGTACTTC
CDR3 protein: CATSRDPGLSYEQYF

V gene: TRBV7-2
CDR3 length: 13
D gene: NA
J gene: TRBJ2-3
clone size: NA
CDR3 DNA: TGTGCCAGCAGCTCCCCCAACACAGATACGCAGTATTTT
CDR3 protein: CASSSPNTDTQYF

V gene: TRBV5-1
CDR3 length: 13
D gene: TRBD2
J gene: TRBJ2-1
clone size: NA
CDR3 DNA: TGCGCCAGCAATGGACTAGCGGGCAATGAGCAGTTCTTC
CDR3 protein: CASNGLAGNEQFF

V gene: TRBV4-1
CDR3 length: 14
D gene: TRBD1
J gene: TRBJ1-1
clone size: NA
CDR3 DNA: TGCGCCAGCAGCCAGGGACAGGGTGGCGTTACGGCTTTCTTT
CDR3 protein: CASSQGQGGVTAFF

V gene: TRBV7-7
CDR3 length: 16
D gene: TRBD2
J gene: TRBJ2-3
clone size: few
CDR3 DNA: TGTGCCAGCAGCTTGGGACTAGATGGTGGCACAGATACGCAGTATTTT
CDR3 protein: CASSLGLDGGTDTQYF

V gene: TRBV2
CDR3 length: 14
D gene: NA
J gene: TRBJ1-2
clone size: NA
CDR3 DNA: TGTGCCAGCAGTGAACTCGCCCAAAACTATGGCTACACCTTC
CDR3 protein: CASSELAQNYGYTF

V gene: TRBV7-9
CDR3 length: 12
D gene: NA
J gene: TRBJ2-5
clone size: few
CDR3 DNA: TGTGCCAGCAGCCCTAATAGAGAGACCCAGTACTTC
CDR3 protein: CASSPNRETQYF

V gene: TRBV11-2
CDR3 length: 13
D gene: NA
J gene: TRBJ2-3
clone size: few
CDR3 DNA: TGTGCCAGCAGCTTGCCGAGCACAGATACGCAGTATTTT
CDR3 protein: CASSLPSTDTQYF

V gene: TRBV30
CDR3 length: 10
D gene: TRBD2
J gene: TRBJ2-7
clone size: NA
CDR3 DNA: TGTGAGCGGGAGCCAGACGAGCAGTACTTC
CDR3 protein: CEREPDEQYF

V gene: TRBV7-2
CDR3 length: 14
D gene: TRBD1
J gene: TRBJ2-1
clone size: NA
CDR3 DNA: TGTGCCAGCAGCCCTCGACAGGGGGGCAATGAGCAGTTCTTC
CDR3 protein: CASSPRQGGNEQFF

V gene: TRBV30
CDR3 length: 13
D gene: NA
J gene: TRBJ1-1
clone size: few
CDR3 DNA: TGTGCCTGGAGTGTCAGGCCGGACACTGAAGCTTTCTTT
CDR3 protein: CAWSVRPDTEAFF

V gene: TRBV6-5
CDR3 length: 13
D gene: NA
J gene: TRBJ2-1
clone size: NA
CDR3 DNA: TGTGCCACCTTGGGACGGTTGTACAATGAGCAGTTCTTC
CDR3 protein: CATLGRLYNEQFF

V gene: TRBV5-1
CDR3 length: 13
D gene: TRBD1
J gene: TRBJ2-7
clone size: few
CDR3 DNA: TGCGCCAGCAGCTTAGGGACAGGCCGCGAGCAGTACTTC
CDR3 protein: CASSLGTGREQYF

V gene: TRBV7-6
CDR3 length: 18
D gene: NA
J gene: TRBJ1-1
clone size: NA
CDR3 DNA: TGTGCCAGCAGCTTTTCTAACAGAAGATATTTGAGGAACACTGAAGCTTTCTTT
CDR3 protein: CASSFSNRRYLRNTEAFF

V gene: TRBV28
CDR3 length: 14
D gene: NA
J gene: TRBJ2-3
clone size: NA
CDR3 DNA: TGTGCCAGCAGTCGGACTCTTAGCACAGATACGCAGTATTTT
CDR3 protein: CASSRTLSTDTQYF

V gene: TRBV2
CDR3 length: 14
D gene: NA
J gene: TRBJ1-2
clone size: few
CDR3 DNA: TGTGCCAGCAGTGAATTGGCACAGAACTATGGCTACACCTTC
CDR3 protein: CASSELAQNYGYTF

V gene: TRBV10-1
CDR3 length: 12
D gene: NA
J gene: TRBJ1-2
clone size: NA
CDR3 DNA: TGCGCCAGCAGTGAATCTCTTGTTGGCTACACCTTC
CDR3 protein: CASSESLVGYTF

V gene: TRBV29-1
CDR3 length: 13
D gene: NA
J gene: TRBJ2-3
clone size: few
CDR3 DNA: TGCAGCGTTGACACGGGGTTCACAGATACGCAGTATTTT
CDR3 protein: CSVDTGFTDTQYF

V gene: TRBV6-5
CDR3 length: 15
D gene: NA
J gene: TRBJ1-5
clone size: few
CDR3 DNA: TGTGCCAGCAGTTACTCTAACAGCCCAAATCAGCCCCAGCATTTT
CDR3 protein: CASSYSNSPNQPQHF

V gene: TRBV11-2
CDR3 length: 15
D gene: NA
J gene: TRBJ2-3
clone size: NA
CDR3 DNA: TGTGCCAGCAGCTTAGTTGCTCTTAGCACAGATACGCAGTATTTT
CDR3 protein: CASSLVALSTDTQYF